This is a list of T cell receptor beta chains from one sample in a study of regulatory T cells in long-lasting Graves disease. From the multiplex PCR reads, TCRdb called clonotypes with MiXCR, one entry per CDR3 protein. The table shows roughly 510,000 distinct CDR3 sequences, with about 16% occurring only once. These same records also appear under a second study, on T cells in Graves' hyperthyroidism and ophthalmopathy.

The sample consisted of peripheral blood mononuclear cells (PBMCs), taken at new diagnosis, from a patient treated with antithyroid drugs. These receptors were taken from a man between 18 and 35 years old with Graves disease. The CDR3 runs from the conserved cysteine through the conserved F or W. The order of the fields is D gene, V gene, J gene, clone size, CDR3 DNA, CDR3 protein. D genes are given only for firm matches. The listing skips clone size in some rows; elsewhere it reads once, few, many or a size class.

.	TRBV18	TRBJ2-7	.	TGTGCCAGCTCACCCGTCTCCAGGGGTGACTACGAGCAGTACTTC	CASSPVSRGDYEQYF
.	TRBV28	TRBJ2-7	.	TGTGCCAGCGCCTACAACTACGAGCAGTACTTC	CASAYNYEQYF
.	TRBV6-1	TRBJ2-5	many	TGTGCCAGCACCGCTTCGACAGGATGGATGGAGACCCAGTACTTC	CASTASTGWMETQYF
TRBD1	TRBV30	TRBJ1-2	.	TGTGCCTCGGACAGGTTGGATGGCTACACCTTC	CASDRLDGYTF
TRBD1	TRBV12-3/TRBV12-4	TRBJ1-4	many	TGTGCCAGCAGTGACACCGGGACAGGGCTGGGTGAAAAACTGTTTTTT	CASSDTGTGLGEKLFF
.	TRBV11-2	TRBJ2-5	many	TGTGCCAGCAGCCCCGTCGCCGGGGCGGGCGGGCTAGAGACCCAGTACTTC	CASSPVAGAGGLETQYF
TRBD2	TRBV5-1	TRBJ2-7	many	TGCGCCAGCAGCGTCGGGGGGGCGGGAGCTCCGGCCTACGAGCAGTACTTC	CASSVGGAGAPAYEQYF
TRBD1	TRBV20-1	TRBJ2-7	many	TGCAGTGCTAGCCCGGACAGGGGGCACGAGCAGTACTTC	CSASPDRGHEQYF
TRBD2	TRBV6-1	TRBJ2-3	.	TGTGCCAGCAGTGACCCTAGCGGAGGGAGCACAGATACGCAGTATTTT	CASSDPSGGSTDTQYF
.	TRBV6-1	TRBJ2-7	many	TGTGCCAGCAAGGCCGGGGATGGCTTTACCTACGAGCAGTACTTC	CASKAGDGFTYEQYF
TRBD1	TRBV27	TRBJ1-2	many	TGTGCCAGCAGTCTCGCAGGGGGCTTTGGCTACACCTTC	CASSLAGGFGYTF
.	TRBV18	TRBJ1-1	.	TGTGCCAGCTCATCCCCAGGGACCTGGGACTCCAGCGGCACTGAAGCTTTCTTT	CASSSPGTWDSSGTEAFF
TRBD2	TRBV18	TRBJ2-7	many	TGTGCCAGCTCACCCCGTCCTAGCGGGAACTACGAGCAGTACTTC	CASSPRPSGNYEQYF
TRBD1	TRBV5-1	TRBJ2-7	.	TGCGCCCGCAGCCGTGGACAGGGGTCCTACGAGCAGTACTTC	CARSRGQGSYEQYF
TRBD1	TRBV18	TRBJ2-2	.	TGTGCCAGCTCTCCAACAGGGGGCTGGACCGGGGAGCTGTTTTTT	CASSPTGGWTGELFF
.	TRBV28	TRBJ2-3	.	TGTGCCAGCAGTGGGGGGGGGGGCAGCAGCACAGATACGCAGTATTTT	CASSGGGGSSTDTQYF
.	TRBV7-8	TRBJ1-4	few	TGTGCCAGCAGCTTAGTGCTCTCCCTTAATGAAAAACTGTTTTTT	CASSLVLSLNEKLFF
.	TRBV19	TRBJ2-7	.	TGTGCCAGTAGTATAGGGAGAGGGGTCTACGAGCAGTACTTC	CASSIGRGVYEQYF
TRBD1	TRBV30	TRBJ1-5	many	TGTGCCTGGAGGGAACAGGGGGCATCTCAGCCCCAGCATTTT	CAWREQGASQPQHF
.	TRBV11-2	TRBJ2-1	few	TGTGCCAGCAGCCGGGGCAGGTTATACCAGAGCTCCTACAATGAGCAGTTCTTC	CASSRGRLYQSSYNEQFF
TRBD2	TRBV19	TRBJ2-1	.	TGTGCCAGTAGTATCGGGACTAGCGGGGGGAATGAGCAGTTCTTC	CASSIGTSGGNEQFF
TRBD2	TRBV11-3	TRBJ2-1	many	TGTGCCAGCAGCCCCGGGTCAGCGGGATCCTACAATGAGCAGTTCTTC	CASSPGSAGSYNEQFF
.	TRBV10-2	TRBJ1-1	.	TGCGCCAGCAAGGGCGTCCCCCCTGAAGCTTTCTTT	CASKGVPPEAFF
TRBD1	TRBV28	TRBJ1-3	many	TGTGCCAGCAGTTTATCGGGAGGGACAGGGGATGAGAGAAACACCATATATTTT	CASSLSGGTGDERNTIYF
TRBD2	TRBV7-9	TRBJ2-1	.	TGTGCCAGCAGCTTCCCGACTAGCGGGATGGAATACAATGAGCAGTTCTTC	CASSFPTSGMEYNEQFF
.	TRBV11-2	TRBJ2-7	many	TGTGCCAGCAGCTTCGGCCCTAGGGGGGGTGGAGGCGAGCAGTACTTC	CASSFGPRGGGGEQYF
.	TRBV19	TRBJ2-5	.	TGTGCCAGTAGTGACACTACGGCACAAGAGACCCAGTACTTC	CASSDTTAQETQYF
.	TRBV19	TRBJ1-5	few	TGTGCCAGTAGTTCGGACCTTTATAGCAATCAGCCCCAGCATTTT	CASSSDLYSNQPQHF
.	TRBV28	TRBJ2-7	many	TGTGCCAGCACTCCTTACGGGGGCGCGTCTCGGGAGCAGTACTTC	CASTPYGGASREQYF
TRBD1	TRBV6-1	TRBJ2-7	many	TGTGCCAGCGGACAGGGGGCAATCTACGAGCAGTACTTC	CASGQGAIYEQYF
.	TRBV9	TRBJ1-1	few	TGTGCCAGCAGCGTAGAGGCAGGGTGGGACACTGAAGCTTTCTTT	CASSVEAGWDTEAFF
TRBD1	TRBV15	TRBJ1-1	many	TGTGCCACCAGCCGCGGACAGGGAGTCACTGAAGCTTTCTTT	CATSRGQGVTEAFF
.	TRBV20-1	TRBJ2-5	.	TGCAGTGCTAGCCGGACTACCCAAGAGACCCAGTACTTC	CSASRTTQETQYF
TRBD2	TRBV4-1	TRBJ2-7	.	TGCGCCAGCAGCCAAGATGCCAGCGGGGCCTACGAGCAGTACTTC	CASSQDASGAYEQYF
TRBD2	TRBV12-3/TRBV12-4	TRBJ2-1	few	TGTGCCAGCAAATTGACTAGCGCGACAATGAGAGAGCAGTTCTTC	CASKLTSATMREQFF
TRBD1	TRBV9	TRBJ1-1	few	TGTGCCAGCAGCGACGGGACAGGGGGAGAGAACACTGAAGCTTTCTTT	CASSDGTGGENTEAFF
.	TRBV6-1	TRBJ2-1	.	TGTGCCAGCAGTGGTCGTCTAGTCTCCTACAATGAGCAGTTCTTC	CASSGRLVSYNEQFF
.	TRBV6-1	TRBJ1-5	few	TGTGCCAGCAGCCACGGCAGGGGAAGGGGCAATCAGCCCCAGCATTTT	CASSHGRGRGNQPQHF
.	TRBV2	TRBJ1-5	few	TGTGCCAGCAGTGAAGGGGGACCGGGTTCCGTACGTCAGCCCCAGCATTTT	CASSEGGPGSVRQPQHF
.	TRBV28	TRBJ1-1	few	TGTGCCAGCAGTTTGGGAAACAGACCCACTGAAGCTTTCTTT	CASSLGNRPTEAFF
TRBD1	TRBV7-9	TRBJ1-1	.	TGTGCCAGCAGCTTAGAGGGGGCGAGGGGGCCAAGAGCTTTCTTT	CASSLEGARGPRAFF